What follows is one T cell receptor beta chain and its context. This entry belongs to a study of blood T cell repertoires in COVID-19. TCRdb's table, derived via immunoSEQ multiplex PCR, lists solely in-frame clones and lacks some. Here the sample spans roughly 500,000 clones, about nine tenths being singletons. The CDR3 consists of 14 residues. With V trimmed by 4 bases and J by 5 bases, 5 bases remained unmatched. Looked up from germline, CDR1 is LGHNA and CDR2 is YNFKEQ. This TCR came from a woman aged 55-70 years who had recovered from COVID-19. The chain joins TRBV4-2 to TRBJ2-7, with 10 bases aligning to TRBD1. Sample: PBMCs or T cells enriched from blood (not recorded which). CDR3 sequence: CASSRGTGVDEQYF. The CDR3 DNA follows: TGTGCCAGCAGCCGGGGGACAGGGGTCGACGAGCAGTACTTC.